These T cell receptor beta chains were read from a single sample in a study of T-cell reconstitution after alpha-beta-depleted transplantation in children. TCRdb used MiXCR to reprocess the PCR reads, holding one entry per CDR3 protein. The data contain some 500,000 distinct CDR3 sequences, 30% to 35% of them singletons. This sample comprised PBMCs from the stem cell graft donor, obtained from the stem cell graft. The origin of the receptors is a human donor who donated a stem cell graft to a child with aplastic anemia. Both conserved end residues are part of each CDR3. D genes are given only for firm matches. Clone size is not always given. Where it is, it says once, few, many or a class for expanded clones.

>TRBJ1-2|.|.|TRBV29-1
CSVGQTYGYTF
TGCAGCGTTGGACAGACCTATGGCTACACCTTC
>TRBJ1-2|.|.|TRBV20-1
CSARGDAGNGYTF
TGCAGTGCTAGAGGGGATGCAGGGAATGGCTACACCTTC
>TRBJ1-2|.|.|TRBV12-3/TRBV12-4
CASTPGSYGYTF
TGTGCCAGCACCCCGGGTTCCTATGGCTACACCTTC
>TRBJ2-7|.|.|TRBV3-1
CASSQWRGYEQYF
TGTGCCAGCAGCCAATGGAGGGGCTACGAGCAGTACTTC
>TRBJ1-5|.|few|TRBV11-2
CASSLVPGRQPQHF
TGTGCCAGCAGCTTAGTCCCGGGGCGTCAGCCCCAGCATTTT
>TRBJ2-1|.|few|TRBV7-8
CASSLAALRESYNEQFF
TGTGCCAGCAGCTTAGCCGCCCTCCGAGAGTCCTACAATGAGCAGTTCTTC
>TRBJ2-3|.|few|TRBV6-1
CATGSDRSTDTQYF
TGTGCCACCGGATCGGACCGTAGCACAGATACGCAGTATTTT
>TRBJ1-5|.|few|TRBV6-2/TRBV6-3
CASSYSFPAPVNNQPQHF
TGTGCCAGCAGTTACTCTTTCCCGGCACCGGTTAACAATCAGCCCCAGCATTTT
>TRBJ2-1|.|few|TRBV6-2/TRBV6-3
CASSYGTNYNEQFF
TGTGCCAGCAGTTACGGGACAAATTACAATGAGCAGTTCTTC
>TRBJ2-2|.|.|TRBV6-5
CASSYSSPGELFF
TGTGCCAGCAGTTACTCGTCTCCCGGGGAGCTGTTTTTT
>TRBJ2-6|.|.|TRBV5-1
CASSASGAEVSNVLTF
TGCGCCAGCAGCGCATCCGGGGCAGAGGTTTCCAACGTCCTGACTTTC
>TRBJ1-1|.|.|TRBV29-1
CSVDQRRGHTEAFF
TGCAGCGTTGATCAGCGTCGGGGGCACACTGAAGCTTTCTTT
>TRBJ1-1|TRBD1|.|TRBV27
CASSEWTGKNTEAFF
TGTGCCAGCAGTGAGTGGACAGGGAAGAACACTGAAGCTTTCTTT
>TRBJ2-7|.|.|TRBV7-6
CASSSLRNSYEQYF
TGTGCCAGCAGCTCTCTTAGGAACTCCTACGAGCAGTACTTC
>TRBJ1-1|.|.|TRBV19
CASRRHGWDTEAFF
TGTGCCAGTAGAAGACACGGGTGGGACACTGAAGCTTTCTTT
>TRBJ2-7|.|.|TRBV6-5
CASSYSRGFYEQYF
TGTGCCAGCAGTTACTCTCGGGGTTTCTACGAGCAGTACTTC
>TRBJ2-1|.|few|TRBV7-6
CASSLGPRPDYNEQFF
TGTGCCAGCAGCTTAGGTCCGCGCCCGGATTACAATGAGCAGTTCTTC
>TRBJ2-7|TRBD1|.|TRBV12-3/TRBV12-4
CASSLWDSTYEQYF
TGTGCCAGCAGTTTATGGGACAGTACCTACGAGCAGTACTTC
>TRBJ1-2|.|few|TRBV29-1
CSGGGGAYGYTF
TGCAGCGGTGGTGGGGGGGCCTATGGCTACACCTTC
>TRBJ1-1|.|few|TRBV6-2/TRBV6-3
CASRTFRNTEAFF
TGTGCCAGCAGAACGTTCCGGAACACTGAAGCTTTCTTT
>TRBJ1-4|.|few|TRBV5-6
CASSTLEATNEKLFF
TGTGCCAGCAGCACACTAGAAGCAACTAATGAAAAACTGTTTTTT
>TRBJ2-3|TRBD1|few|TRBV6-5
CASSSRSDRSTDTQYF
TGTGCCAGCAGTTCGAGATCGGACAGGAGCACAGATACGCAGTATTTT
>TRBJ1-3|TRBD1|once|TRBV7-9
CASSFNRGGNTIYF
TGTGCCAGCAGCTTCAACAGGGGAGGAAACACCATATATTTT
>TRBJ1-1|.|.|TRBV29-1
CSVVGEDSNTEAFF
TGCAGCGTTGTTGGGGAAGATTCGAACACTGAAGCTTTCTTT
>TRBJ1-1|TRBD1|.|TRBV5-6
CASSLAGQGWTEAFF
TGTGCCAGCAGCTTGGCGGGACAGGGATGGACTGAAGCTTTCTTT
>TRBJ1-5|.|.|TRBV30
CAWTPTGPPNQPQHF
TGTGCCTGGACCCCCACGGGACCCCCAAATCAGCCCCAGCATTTT
>TRBJ1-1|.|.|TRBV18
CASSPPGSNTEAFF
TGTGCCAGCTCACCACCGGGGTCGAACACTGAAGCTTTCTTT
>TRBJ1-1|TRBD1|many|TRBV29-1
CSGTGVNTEAFF
TGCAGCGGGACAGGGGTGAACACTGAAGCTTTCTTT
>TRBJ2-1|.|.|TRBV18
CASSRRTTGGNEQFF
TGTGCCAGCTCACGACGGACTACCGGGGGCAATGAGCAGTTCTTC
>TRBJ2-5|.|.|TRBV7-2
CASSLVAQLETQYF
TGTGCCAGCAGCTTAGTGGCCCAGCTAGAGACCCAGTACTTC
>TRBJ2-3|.|.|TRBV7-8
CASSLVQGIVTQYF
TGTGCCAGCAGCTTAGTTCAGGGGATTGTTACGCAGTATTTT
>TRBJ1-1|.|.|TRBV19
CASDRENTEAFF
TGTGCCAGCGACAGAGAGAACACTGAAGCTTTCTTT